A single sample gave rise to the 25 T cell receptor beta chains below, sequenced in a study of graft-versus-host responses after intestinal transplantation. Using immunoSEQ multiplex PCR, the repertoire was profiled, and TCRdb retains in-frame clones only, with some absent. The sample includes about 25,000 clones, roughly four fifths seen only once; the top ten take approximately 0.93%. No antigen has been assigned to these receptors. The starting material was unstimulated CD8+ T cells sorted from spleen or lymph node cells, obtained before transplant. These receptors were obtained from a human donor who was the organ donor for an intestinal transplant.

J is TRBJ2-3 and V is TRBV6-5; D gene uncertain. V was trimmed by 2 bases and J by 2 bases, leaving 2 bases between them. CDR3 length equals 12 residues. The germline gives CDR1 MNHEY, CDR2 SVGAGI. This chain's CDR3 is CASSYNTDTQYF. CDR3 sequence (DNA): TGTGCCAGCAGTTACAACACAGATACGCAGTATTTT.

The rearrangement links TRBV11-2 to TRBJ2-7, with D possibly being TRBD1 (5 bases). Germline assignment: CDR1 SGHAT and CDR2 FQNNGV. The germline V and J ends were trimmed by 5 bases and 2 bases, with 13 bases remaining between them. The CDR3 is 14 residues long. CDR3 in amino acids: CASSVAGLTYEQYF. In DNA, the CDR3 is TGTGCCAGCAGCGTAGCAGGGTTAACCTACGAGCAGTACTTC.

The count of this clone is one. The CDR3 here is CASSQLREGYEQYF. As DNA, the CDR3 is TGCGCCAGCAGCCAATTGCGGGAAGGGTACGAGCAGTACTTC. V usage is TRBV4-1 and J usage is TRBJ2-7, with a tentative D call TRBD2 (6 bases). CDR1 is MGHRA and CDR2 is YSYEKL in the germline V gene. This CDR3 spans 14 amino acids. V was trimmed by 2 bases and J by 4 bases, leaving 12 bases between them.

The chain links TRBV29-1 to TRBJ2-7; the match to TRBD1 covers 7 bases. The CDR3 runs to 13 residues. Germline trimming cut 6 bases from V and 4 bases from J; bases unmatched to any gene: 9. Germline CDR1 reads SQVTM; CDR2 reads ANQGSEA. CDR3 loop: CSVRPPDRYEQYF. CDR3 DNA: TGCAGCGTCCGCCCTCCGGACAGGTACGAGCAGTACTTC.

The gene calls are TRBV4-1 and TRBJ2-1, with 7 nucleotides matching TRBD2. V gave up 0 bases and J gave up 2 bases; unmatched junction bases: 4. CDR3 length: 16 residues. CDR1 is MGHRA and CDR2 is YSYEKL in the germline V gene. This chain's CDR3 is CASSQEAGATYNEQFF. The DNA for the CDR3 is TGCGCCAGCAGCCAAGAGGCGGGAGCAACCTACAATGAGCAGTTCTTC.

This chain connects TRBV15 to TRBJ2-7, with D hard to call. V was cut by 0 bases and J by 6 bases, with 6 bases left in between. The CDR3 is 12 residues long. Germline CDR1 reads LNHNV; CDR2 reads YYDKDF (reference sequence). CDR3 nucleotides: TGTGCCACCAGCAGAGATGGACGCGAGCAGTACTTC. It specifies CATSRDGREQYF.

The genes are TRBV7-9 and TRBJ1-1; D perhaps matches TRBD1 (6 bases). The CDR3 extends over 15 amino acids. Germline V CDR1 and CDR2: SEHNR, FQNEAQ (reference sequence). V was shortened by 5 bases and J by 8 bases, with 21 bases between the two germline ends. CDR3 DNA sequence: TGTGCCAGCAGCGCCCGGGACACACGGTTACAAGAAGCTTTCTTT. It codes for CASSARDTRLQEAFF.

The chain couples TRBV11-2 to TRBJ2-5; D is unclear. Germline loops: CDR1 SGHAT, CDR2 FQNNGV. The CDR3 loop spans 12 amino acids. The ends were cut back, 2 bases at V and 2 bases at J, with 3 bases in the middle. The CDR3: CASSLLQETQYF. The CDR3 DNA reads TGTGCCAGCAGCTTACTTCAAGAGACCCAGTACTTC.

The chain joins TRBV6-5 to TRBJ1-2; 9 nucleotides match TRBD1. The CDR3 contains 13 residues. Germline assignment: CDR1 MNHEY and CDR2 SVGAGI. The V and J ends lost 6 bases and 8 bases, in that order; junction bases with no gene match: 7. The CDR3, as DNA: TGTGCCAGCAGGCAACAGGGGGCCGTAGGCTACACCTTC. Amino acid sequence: CASRQQGAVGYTF.

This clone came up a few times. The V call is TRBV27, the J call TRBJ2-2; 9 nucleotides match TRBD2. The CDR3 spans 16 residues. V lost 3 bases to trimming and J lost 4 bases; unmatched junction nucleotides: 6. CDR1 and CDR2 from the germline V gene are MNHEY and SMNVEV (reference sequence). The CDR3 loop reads CASSFGAGGLTGELFF. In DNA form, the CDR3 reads TGTGCCAGCAGTTTCGGGGCGGGGGGGCTCACCGGGGAGCTGTTTTTT.

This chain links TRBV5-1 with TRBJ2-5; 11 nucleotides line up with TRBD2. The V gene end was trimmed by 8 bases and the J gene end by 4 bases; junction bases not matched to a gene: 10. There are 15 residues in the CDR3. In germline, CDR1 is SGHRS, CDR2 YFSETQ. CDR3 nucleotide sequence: TGCGCCAGTTCTCGTAGCGGGGGGGTGCTAGAGACCCAGTACTTC. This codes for CASSRSGGVLETQYF. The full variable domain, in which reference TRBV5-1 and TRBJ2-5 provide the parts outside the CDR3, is KAGVTQTPRYLIKTRGQQVTLSCSPISGHRSVSWYQQTPGQGLQFLFEYFSETQRNKGNFPGRFSGRQFSNSRSEMNVSTLELGDSALYLCASSRSGGVLETQYFGPGTRLLVL.

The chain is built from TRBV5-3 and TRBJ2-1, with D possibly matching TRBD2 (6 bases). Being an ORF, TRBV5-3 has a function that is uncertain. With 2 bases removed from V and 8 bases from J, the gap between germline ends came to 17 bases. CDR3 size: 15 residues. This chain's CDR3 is CARSFGDGGVHEQFF. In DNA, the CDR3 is TGTGCCAGAAGCTTTGGGGACGGGGGAGTTCATGAGCAGTTCTTC.

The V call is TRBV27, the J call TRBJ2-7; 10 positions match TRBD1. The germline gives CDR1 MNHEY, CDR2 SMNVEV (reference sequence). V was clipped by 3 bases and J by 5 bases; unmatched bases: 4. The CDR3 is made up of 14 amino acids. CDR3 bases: TGTGCCAGCAGTTTCCTCGGACAGGGGGACGAGCAGTACTTC. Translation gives CASSFLGQGDEQYF.

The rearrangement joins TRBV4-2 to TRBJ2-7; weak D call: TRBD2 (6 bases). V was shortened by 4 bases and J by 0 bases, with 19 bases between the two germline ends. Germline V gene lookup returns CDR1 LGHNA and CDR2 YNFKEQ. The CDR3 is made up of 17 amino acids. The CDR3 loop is CASSPVGLSGLSYEQYF. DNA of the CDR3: TGTGCCAGCAGCCCGGTGGGACTTAGCGGACTCTCCTACGAGCAGTACTTC.

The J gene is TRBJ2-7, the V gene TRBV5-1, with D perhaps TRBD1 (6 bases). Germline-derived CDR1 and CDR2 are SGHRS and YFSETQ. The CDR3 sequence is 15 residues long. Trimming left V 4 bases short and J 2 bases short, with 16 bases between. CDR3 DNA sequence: TGCGCCAGCAGCCCATTCCCACAGGGCCCCTACGAGCAGTACTTC. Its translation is CASSPFPQGPYEQYF.

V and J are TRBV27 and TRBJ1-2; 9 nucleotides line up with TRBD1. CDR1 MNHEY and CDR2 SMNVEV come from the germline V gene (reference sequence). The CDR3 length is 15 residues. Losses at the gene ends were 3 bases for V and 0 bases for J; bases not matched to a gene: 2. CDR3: CASSLGQGPNYGYTF. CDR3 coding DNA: TGTGCCAGCAGTTTGGGACAGGGACCTAACTATGGCTACACCTTC.

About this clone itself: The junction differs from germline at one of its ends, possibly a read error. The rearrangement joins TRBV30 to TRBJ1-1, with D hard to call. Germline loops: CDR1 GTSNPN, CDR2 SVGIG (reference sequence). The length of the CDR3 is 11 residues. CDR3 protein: CARSAVTEAFF. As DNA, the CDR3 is TGTGCCCGGAGTGCGGTCACTGAAGCTTTCTTT.

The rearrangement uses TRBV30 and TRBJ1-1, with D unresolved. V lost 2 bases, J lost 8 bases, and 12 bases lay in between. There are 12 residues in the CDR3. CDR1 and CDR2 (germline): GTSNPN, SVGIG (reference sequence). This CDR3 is CAWSFSSPEAFF. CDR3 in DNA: TGTGCCTGGAGTTTTTCGTCGCCAGAAGCTTTCTTT.

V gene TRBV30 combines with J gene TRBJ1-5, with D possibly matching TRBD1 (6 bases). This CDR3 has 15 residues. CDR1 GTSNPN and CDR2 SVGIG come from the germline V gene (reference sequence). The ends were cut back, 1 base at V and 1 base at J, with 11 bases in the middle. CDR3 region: CAWSELGASNQPQHF. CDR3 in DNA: TGTGCCTGGAGTGAGCTGGGGGCCAGCAATCAGCCCCAGCATTTT.

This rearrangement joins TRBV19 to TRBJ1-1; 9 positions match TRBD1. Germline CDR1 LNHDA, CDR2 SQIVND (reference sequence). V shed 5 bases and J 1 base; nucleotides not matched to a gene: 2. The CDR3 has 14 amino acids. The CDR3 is CASSWGQGNTEAFF. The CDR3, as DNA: TGTGCCAGTAGTTGGGGACAGGGGAACACTGAAGCTTTCTTT.

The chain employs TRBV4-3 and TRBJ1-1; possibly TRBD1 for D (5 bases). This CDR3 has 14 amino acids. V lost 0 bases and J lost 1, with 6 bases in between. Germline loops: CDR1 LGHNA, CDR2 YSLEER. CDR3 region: CASSQEGENTEAFF. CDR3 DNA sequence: TGCGCCAGCAGCCAAGAGGGGGAGAACACTGAAGCTTTCTTT.

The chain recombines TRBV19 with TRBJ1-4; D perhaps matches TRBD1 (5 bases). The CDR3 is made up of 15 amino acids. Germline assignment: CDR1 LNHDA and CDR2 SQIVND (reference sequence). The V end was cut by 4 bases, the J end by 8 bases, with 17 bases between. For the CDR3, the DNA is TGTGCCAGTAGTAAAGAGGTCGGAGAGGGGGAAAAACTGTTTTTT. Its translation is CASSKEVGEGEKLFF.

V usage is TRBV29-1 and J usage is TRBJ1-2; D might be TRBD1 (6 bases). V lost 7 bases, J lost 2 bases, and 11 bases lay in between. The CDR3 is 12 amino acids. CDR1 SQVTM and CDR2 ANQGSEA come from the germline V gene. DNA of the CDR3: TGCAGCGGCGAAACAGGGAACTATGGCTACACCTTC. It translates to CSGETGNYGYTF.

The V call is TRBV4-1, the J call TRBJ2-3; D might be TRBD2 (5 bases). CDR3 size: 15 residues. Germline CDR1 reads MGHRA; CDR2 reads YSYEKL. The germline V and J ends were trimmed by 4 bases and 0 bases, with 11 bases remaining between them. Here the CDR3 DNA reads TGCGCCAGCAGCCTTCTAGCAACTAGCACAGATACGCAGTATTTT. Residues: CASSLLATSTDTQYF.

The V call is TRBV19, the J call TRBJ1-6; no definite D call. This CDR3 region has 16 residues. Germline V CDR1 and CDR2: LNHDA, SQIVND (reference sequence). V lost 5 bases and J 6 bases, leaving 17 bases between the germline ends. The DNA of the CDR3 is TGTGCCAGTAGTCGTTTCGATTTCGGGTCTAATTCACCCCTCCACTTT. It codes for CASSRFDFGSNSPLHF.